Listed here are 4 T cell receptor beta chains from one sample, sequenced in a study of blood T cell repertoires in COVID-19 (dated by TCRdb to about 2020). The library was prepared using the immunoSEQ multiplex PCR assay. The table comes from immuneACCESS by way of TCRdb, which keeps in-frame sequences with V and J called. Part of the clones is missing from these tables; in studies checked, under half for an unresolved V gene and the rest for unknown reasons. The table for this sample lists around 150,000 clones; about 92% of them were counted only once. The ten most abundant clones make up less than 2% of the sample. Sequencing was carried out using peripheral blood. All receptors come from a woman aged 55-75 years with COVID-19, enrolled during active disease.

The rearrangement uses TRBV6-2 or TRBV6-3 and TRBJ1-1; D is undetermined. Germline loops: CDR1 MNHEY, CDR2 SVGEGT. This CDR3 spans 14 amino acids. V was pared by 2 bases and J by 1 base, with 8 bases between. The CDR3 nucleotides are TGTGCCAGCAGTTACCCCGCGGCGAACACTGAAGCTTTCTTT. This encodes CASSYPAANTEAFF.

The genes are TRBV18 and TRBJ1-5, with TRBD1 identical over 7 bases. The V gene end was trimmed by 3 bases and the J gene end by 2 bases; junction bases not matched to a gene: 7. Germline CDR1 reads KGHSH; CDR2 reads LQKENI. This CDR3 is built from 16 residues. The DNA for the CDR3 is TGTGCCAGCTCACCCAGTGGTACAGGGGGCAATCAGCCCCAGCATTTT. It codes for CASSPSGTGGNQPQHF.

Of note for this clone: Because the CDR3's place on the DNA is in doubt, the DNA is left out and the CDR3 is given as listed by TCRdb. The chain links TRBV5-5 to TRBJ1-2. CDR1 and CDR2 from the germline V gene are SGHKS and YYEKEE (reference sequence). The CDR3 is 14 residues long, counting both termini. CDR3 region: CASSWGGGTPKDTF.

The chain is built from TRBV7-9 and TRBJ1-2; TRBD1 aligns across 7 bases. This CDR3 comprises 14 residues. Per germline, CDR1 SEHNR and CDR2 FQNEAQ (reference sequence). V lost 0 bases to trimming and J lost 8 bases; unmatched junction nucleotides: 6. The CDR3 region is CASSLAGQPGGYTF. The CDR3 DNA sequence: TGTGCCAGCAGCTTAGCGGGACAGCCAGGCGGCTACACCTTC.